The next 20 T cell receptor beta chains were all read from a single sample in a study of blood T cell repertoires in COVID-19. Assay used: immunoSEQ multiplex PCR; TCRdb lists only in-frame clones, some missing. This table holds more than 60,000 clones, about 88% found once. Sequenced material: peripheral blood. The receptors come from a woman aged 60-70 years with COVID-19, enrolled during active disease.

V usage is TRBV5-6 and J usage is TRBJ2-1; TRBD1 matches 9 bases. The V gene's germline CDR1 is SGHDT and CDR2 YYEEEE. The CDR3 has 15 amino acids. The trim removed 2 bases at V and 4 bases at J, leaving 4 bases unmatched. CDR3: CASSFGDRAYNEQFF. DNA of the CDR3: TGTGCCAGCAGCTTCGGGGACAGGGCTTACAATGAGCAGTTCTTC.

The chain joins TRBV18 to TRBJ1-5; D possibly corresponds to TRBD1 (5 bases). The CDR3 is made up of 14 amino acids. Looked up from germline, CDR1 is KGHSH and CDR2 is LQKENI. Trimming took 0 bases from V and 6 from J, leaving 9 bases between them. This CDR3 is CASSPPEGRQPQHF. In DNA, the CDR3 is TGTGCCAGCTCACCACCGGAGGGGCGTCAGCCCCAGCATTTT.

The J gene is TRBJ1-1, the V gene TRBV29-1; D ambiguous. The CDR3 runs to 11 residues. The V end lost 6 bases, the J end lost 0 bases, and 5 bases lay between the germline ends. Germline values: CDR1 SQVTM, CDR2 ANQGSEA. CDR3 residues: CSVSMNTEAFF. The CDR3 coding sequence is TGCAGCGTATCTATGAACACTGAAGCTTTCTTT.

CDR3 sequence (DNA): TGTGCCAGTAGTATGGCGGGAGGACCCTACGAGCAGTACTTC. It encodes CASSMAGGPYEQYF. This sequence joins TRBV19 and TRBJ2-7, with 8 positions matching TRBD2. CDR3 length equals 14 residues. V trimming: 3 bases; J trimming: 2 bases; junction bases outside the gene matches: 3. CDR1 LNHDA and CDR2 SQIVND come from the germline V gene (reference sequence).

This clone was recorded once. The V and J genes are TRBV18 and TRBJ2-5, with TRBD2 matching over 8 bases. Unmatched junction bases numbered 7, after V lost 1 base and J lost 3 bases. There are 16 residues in the CDR3. Germline V gene lookup returns CDR1 KGHSH and CDR2 LQKENI. The CDR3 DNA reads as TGTGCCAGCTCACCACGCCGTAGCGGGACGGAAGAGACCCAGTACTTC. Translated, it gives CASSPRRSGTEETQYF.

The chain uses TRBV5-5 and TRBJ2-1; 10 bases align to TRBD2. Looked up from germline, CDR1 is SGHKS and CDR2 is YYEKEE (reference sequence). This CDR3 comprises 15 residues. The ends lost 2 bases at V and 7 bases at J; junction bases unmatched: 6. The CDR3 sequence: CASSLAGGPENEQFF. As DNA, the CDR3 is TGTGCCAGCAGCTTAGCGGGAGGGCCAGAGAATGAGCAGTTCTTC. Drawing the rest from reference TRBV5-5 and TRBJ2-1, the complete variable domain is DAGVTQSPTHLIKTRGQQVTLRCSPISGHKSVSWYQQVLGQGPQFIFQYYEKEERGRGNFPDRFSARQFPNYSSELNVNALLLGDSALYLCASSLAGGPENEQFFGPGTRLTVL.

This clone was seen only once. This sequence joins TRBV9 and TRBJ2-1; tentative D call: TRBD1 (5 bases). Germline V gives CDR1 SGDLS, CDR2 YYNGEE. V was pared by 0 bases and J by 2 bases, with 9 bases between. This CDR3 region has 15 residues. The DNA of the CDR3 is TGTGCCAGCAGCGTAGGCAGGGCCGCCTACAATGAGCAGTTCTTC. It codes for CASSVGRAAYNEQFF.

The rearrangement links TRBV5-1 to TRBJ2-7, with TRBD2 matching 10 bases. Germline CDR1 reads SGHRS; CDR2 reads YFSETQ. V was clipped by 4 bases and J by 4 bases; unmatched bases: 8. The CDR3 has 15 amino acids. CDR3 sequence: CASSQTSGAWYEQYF. The CDR3, as DNA: TGCGCCAGCAGCCAAACTAGCGGGGCCTGGTACGAGCAGTACTTC.

This chain joins TRBV30 and TRBJ2-1, with D possibly matching TRBD2 (6 bases). The V gene lost 5 bases and the J gene lost 2 bases, with 16 bases spanning the gap. This CDR3 comprises 15 residues. Germline V gives CDR1 GTSNPN, CDR2 SVGIG (reference sequence). This CDR3 reads CAWAQVEGPYNEQFF. The CDR3 region has the DNA TGTGCCTGGGCCCAGGTGGAGGGTCCCTACAATGAGCAGTTCTTC.

Concerning this clone: The sample holds other DNA sequences that translate to the same CDR3. The chain couples TRBV7-9 to TRBJ1-1, with D possibly matching TRBD1 (6 bases). This CDR3 spans 12 amino acids. Germline V gene data show CDR1 as SEHNR and CDR2 as FQNEAQ (reference sequence). The V and J ends lost 6 bases and 5 bases respectively, with 10 bases between them. As DNA, the CDR3 is TGTGCCAGCAGTTCAAGGGGGACTGAAGCTTTCTTT. This translates into CASSSRGTEAFF.

The V call is TRBV18, the J call TRBJ2-5; 8 bases align to TRBD1. Per the germline V gene, CDR1 is KGHSH and CDR2 is LQKENI. The junction had 5 bases not matched to a gene; V was cut back by 2 bases and J by 0 bases. The CDR3 totals 16 residues. CDR3 bases: TGTGCCAGCTCACCATTCAACAGGGGGGACCAAGAGACCCAGTACTTC. Its protein product is CASSPFNRGDQETQYF.

The chain combines TRBV27 with TRBJ2-7; possible D gene TRBD2, 6 bases. Germline V gene lookup returns CDR1 MNHEY and CDR2 SMNVEV (reference sequence). The length of the CDR3 is 14 residues. V gave up 8 bases and J gave up 0 bases, with 14 bases separating them. CDR3 nucleotide sequence: TGTGCCAGCGGTAGCGGCCCAGGCTCCTACGAGCAGTACTTC. As protein: CASGSGPGSYEQYF.

The chain's CDR3 is CASSFRGDEKLFF. The CDR3 DNA follows: TGTGCCAGCAGCTTTCGGGGGGATGAAAAACTGTTTTTT. The chain uses TRBV11-3 and TRBJ1-4; D may be TRBD1 (5 bases). Trimming pared 3 bases from V and 6 bases from J, leaving 8 bases between. The CDR3 consists of 13 residues. CDR1 and CDR2 from the germline V gene are SGHNT and YENEEA.

V and J are TRBV5-1 and TRBJ2-1, with 8 nucleotides matching TRBD1. V lost 4 bases, J lost 6 bases, and 15 bases stayed unmatched. Germline loops: CDR1 SGHRS, CDR2 YFSETQ. The CDR3 extends over 17 amino acids. CDR3 loop: CASSLWPGQAPSNEQFF. The CDR3 region has the DNA TGCGCCAGCAGCCTCTGGCCGGGACAGGCCCCCTCCAATGAGCAGTTCTTC.

V and J are TRBV24-1 and TRBJ2-3, with 8 bases fitting TRBD2. V lost 7 bases, J lost 6 bases, and 8 bases stayed unmatched. The CDR3 totals 14 residues. Per the germline V gene, CDR1 is KGHDR and CDR2 is SFDVKD. The CDR3 DNA is TGTGCCACCAGCCACCCAGCGGGGGATGATACGCAGTATTTT. Translating gives CATSHPAGDDTQYF.

The chain employs TRBV7-7 and TRBJ2-7; 10 bases agree with TRBD1. CDR1 and CDR2 (germline): SSHAT, FNYEAQ (reference sequence). Trimming cost V 1 base and J 0 bases; bases outside gene matches: 0. This CDR3 has 15 residues. The CDR3 region is CASSLGTGGSYEQYF. The CDR3 DNA sequence: TGTGCCAGCAGCTTAGGGACAGGGGGCTCCTACGAGCAGTACTTC.

The gene calls are TRBV5-4 and TRBJ1-1, with 9 bases that match TRBD1. J lost 3 bases, V lost 2 bases, and 5 bases had no gene match. This CDR3 region has 15 residues. CDR1 and CDR2 from the germline V gene are SGHNT and YYREEE (reference sequence). The CDR3 region is CASSFGQGPYTEAFF. CDR3 nucleotides: TGTGCCAGCAGCTTTGGACAGGGGCCTTACACTGAAGCTTTCTTT.

The V gene is TRBV3-1 (or the pseudogene TRBV3-2), the J gene TRBJ2-2; D perhaps matches TRBD2 (6 bases). V lost 3 bases and J lost 5, with 10 bases in between. Germline CDR1 and CDR2: LGHDT and YNNKEL (reference sequence). The CDR3 contains 14 residues. CDR3 DNA: TGTGCCAGCAGCCATGGGGGGAGGACCGGGGAGCTGTTTTTT. Encoded protein: CASSHGGRTGELFF.

The chain has TRBV19 and TRBJ2-5; D might be TRBD1 (5 bases). Germline V gene lookup returns CDR1 LNHDA and CDR2 SQIVND (reference sequence). The CDR3 contains 13 residues. V lost 2 bases and J lost 5, with 9 bases in between. CDR3 sequence: CASSIPGMETQYF. CDR3 coding DNA: TGTGCCAGTAGTATACCAGGGATGGAGACCCAGTACTTC.

V and J are TRBV7-9 and TRBJ2-1; 10 nucleotides line up with TRBD1. This CDR3 is built from 17 residues. Trimming cost V 5 bases and J 0 bases; bases outside gene matches: 7. Germline V gene sequence: CDR1 SEHNR, CDR2 FQNEAQ (reference sequence). CDR3 DNA: TGTGCCAGCAGCCCTTTGGGACAGGGGCCCTCCTACAATGAGCAGTTCTTC. Translating gives CASSPLGQGPSYNEQFF.